A selection of T cell receptor beta chains follows, all from one sample in a study of precursors of human CD4 cytotoxic T cells. TCRdb re-called the reads with MiXCR, one entry per CDR3 protein. The repertoire holds around 820 distinct CDR3 sequences, about 17% seen once, with roughly 11% in the top ten. The sample taken for sequencing was memory CD4+ T cells from blood (PBMCs). The receptors originated from a human donor in good health. Each CDR3 is given with its conserved first and last residue. A D gene is named only where the DNA matches it firmly. Clone sizes are given selectively: once, few, many, or a class where the clone is expanded.

TRBJ2-5,large,TRBV5-1,NA,CASSLKVTQETQYF,TGCGCCAGCAGCTTGAAGGTTACCCAAGAGACCCAGTACTTC
TRBJ2-3,NA,TRBV27,NA,CASSLSGGAFSLFADTQYF,TGTGCCAGCAGTTTATCTGGCGGGGCCTTTTCTCTTTTCGCAGATACGCAGTATTTT
TRBJ2-2,large,TRBV5-1,NA,CASSLAGGTGELFF,TGCGCCAGCAGCTTGGCCGGGGGAACCGGGGAGCTGTTTTTT
TRBJ1-1,NA,TRBV20-1,NA,CSARVGGNSAEAFF,TGCAGTGCTAGAGTGGGGGGGAATTCCGCTGAAGCTTTCTTT
TRBJ1-3,NA,TRBV7-9,NA,CASSLGSGNTIYF,TGTGCCAGCAGCTTAGGTTCAGGAAACACCATATATTTT
TRBJ2-1,NA,TRBV3-1,TRBD1,CASSLTPGQGGEQFF,TGTGCCAGCAGCCTCACCCCGGGACAGGGAGGCGAGCAGTTCTTC
TRBJ2-3,few,TRBV7-2,TRBD2,CASTSERELSDTQYF,TGTGCCAGCACCTCGGAGCGGGAGTTAAGTGATACGCAGTATTTT
TRBJ1-6,NA,TRBV12-3/TRBV12-4,NA,CASSHPSSAGGSPLHF,TGTGCCAGCAGCCACCCCTCTAGCGCGGGCGGGTCACCCCTCCACTTT
TRBJ1-2,large,TRBV27,TRBD1,CASSSQDRGAGYTF,TGTGCCAGCAGTTCCCAGGACAGGGGGGCTGGCTACACCTTC
TRBJ1-1,NA,TRBV7-2,NA,CASSLNTNTEAFF,TGTGCCAGCAGCTTGAATACGAACACTGAAGCTTTCTTT
TRBJ2-2,NA,TRBV30,NA,CAWSVRLDTGELFF,TGTGCCTGGAGTGTACGGCTGGACACCGGGGAGCTGTTTTTT
TRBJ2-7,NA,TRBV12-3/TRBV12-4,TRBD2,CASSLTSGRKSEQYF,TGTGCCAGCAGCTTGACTAGCGGGAGGAAAAGCGAGCAGTACTTC
TRBJ2-1,NA,TRBV28,TRBD1,CVSRAGTGSSYNEQFF,TGTGTCAGCAGGGCCGGGACAGGAAGCTCCTACAATGAGCAGTTCTTC
TRBJ2-2,NA,TRBV11-2,NA,CASSLASGFTGELFF,TGTGCCAGCAGCTTAGCTTCGGGGTTCACCGGGGAGCTGTTTTTT
TRBJ2-7,once,TRBV6-5,TRBD1,CASSPETGREQYF,TGTGCCAGCAGCCCCGAGACAGGGCGCGAGCAGTACTTC
TRBJ1-4,large,TRBV28,NA,CASSFGGIGEEKLFF,TGTGCCAGCAGTTTCGGTGGTATTGGTGAAGAAAAACTGTTTTTT
TRBJ2-6,few,TRBV7-2,NA,CASSLARQGSGANVLTF,TGTGCCAGCAGCTTAGCCAGACAAGGTTCTGGGGCCAACGTCCTGACTTTC
TRBJ2-3,few,TRBV7-2,NA,CASSPQGSSTDTQYF,TGTGCCAGCAGCCCACAGGGCAGTAGCACAGATACGCAGTATTTT
TRBJ1-5,NA,TRBV21-1,NA,CASSNTSGSSWPQHF,TGTGCCAGCAGCAATACCAGCGGCTCAAGTTGGCCCCAGCATTTT